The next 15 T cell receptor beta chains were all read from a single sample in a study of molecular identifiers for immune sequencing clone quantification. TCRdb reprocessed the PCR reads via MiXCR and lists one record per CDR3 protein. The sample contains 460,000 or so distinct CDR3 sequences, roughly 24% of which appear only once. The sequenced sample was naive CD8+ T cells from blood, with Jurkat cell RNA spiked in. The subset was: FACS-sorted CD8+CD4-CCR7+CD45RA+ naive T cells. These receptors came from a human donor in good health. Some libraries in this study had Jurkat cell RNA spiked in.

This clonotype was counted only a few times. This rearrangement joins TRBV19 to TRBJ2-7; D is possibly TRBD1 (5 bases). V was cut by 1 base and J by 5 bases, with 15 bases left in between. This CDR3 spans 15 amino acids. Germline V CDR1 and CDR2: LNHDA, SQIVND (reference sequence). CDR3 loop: CASSIGAGLRNEQYF. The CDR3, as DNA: TGTGCCAGTAGTATAGGGGCAGGGTTGAGGAACGAGCAGTACTTC.

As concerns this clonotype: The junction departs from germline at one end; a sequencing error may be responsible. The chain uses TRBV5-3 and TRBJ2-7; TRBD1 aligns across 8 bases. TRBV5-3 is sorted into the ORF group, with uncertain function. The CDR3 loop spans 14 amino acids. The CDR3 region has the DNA TGTGCCAGCAGCTTGGACAGGGACATGGGCGAGCAGTACTTC. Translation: CASSLDRDMGEQYF.

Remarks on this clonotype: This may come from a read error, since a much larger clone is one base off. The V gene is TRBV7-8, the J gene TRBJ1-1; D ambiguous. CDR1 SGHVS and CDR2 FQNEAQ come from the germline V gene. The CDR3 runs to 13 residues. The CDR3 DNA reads TGTGCCAGCAGCTTATACAGAAACACTGAAGCTCTCTTT. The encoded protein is CASSLYRNTEALF.

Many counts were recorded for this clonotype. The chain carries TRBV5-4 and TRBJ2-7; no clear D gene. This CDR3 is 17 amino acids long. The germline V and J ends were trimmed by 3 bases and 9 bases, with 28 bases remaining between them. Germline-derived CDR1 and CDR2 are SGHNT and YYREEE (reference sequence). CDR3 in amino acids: CASSWGGVPEQNLGQYF. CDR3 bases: TGTGCCAGCAGCTGGGGTGGAGTGCCCGAACAAAATCTAGGGCAGTACTTC.

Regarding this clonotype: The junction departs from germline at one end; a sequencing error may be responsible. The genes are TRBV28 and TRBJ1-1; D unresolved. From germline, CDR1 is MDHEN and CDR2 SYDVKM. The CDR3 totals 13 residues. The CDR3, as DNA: TGTGCCGGCAGTTCACCTCTGAACACTGAAGCTTTCTTT. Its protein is CAGSSPLNTEAFF.

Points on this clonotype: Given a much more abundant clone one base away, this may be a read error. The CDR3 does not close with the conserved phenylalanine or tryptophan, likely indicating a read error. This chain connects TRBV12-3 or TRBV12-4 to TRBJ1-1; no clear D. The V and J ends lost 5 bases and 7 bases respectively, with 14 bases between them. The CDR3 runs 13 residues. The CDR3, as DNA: TGTGCCAGCAGTCCAAGGCGAGAGAGTGAAGCTTTCGTT. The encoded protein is CASSPRRESEAFV.

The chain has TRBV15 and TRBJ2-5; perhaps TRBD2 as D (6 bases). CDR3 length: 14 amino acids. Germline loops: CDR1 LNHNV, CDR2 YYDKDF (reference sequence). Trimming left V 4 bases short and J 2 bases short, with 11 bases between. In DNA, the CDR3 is TGTGCCACCAGCACATCCGGGACTCAAGAGACCCAGTACTTC. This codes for CATSTSGTQETQYF.

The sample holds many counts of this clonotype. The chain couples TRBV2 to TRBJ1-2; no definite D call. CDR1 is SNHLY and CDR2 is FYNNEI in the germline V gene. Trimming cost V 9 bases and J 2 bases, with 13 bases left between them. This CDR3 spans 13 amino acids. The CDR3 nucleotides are TGTGCCAGGCCCGGGGAGGTAAACTATGGCTACACCTTC. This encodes CARPGEVNYGYTF. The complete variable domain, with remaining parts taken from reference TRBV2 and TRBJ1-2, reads EPEVTQTPSHQVTQMGQEVILRCVPISNHLYFYWYRQILGQKVEFLVSFYNNEISEKSEIFDDQFSVERPDGSNFTLKIRSTKLEDSAMYFCARPGEVNYGYTFGSGTRLTVV.

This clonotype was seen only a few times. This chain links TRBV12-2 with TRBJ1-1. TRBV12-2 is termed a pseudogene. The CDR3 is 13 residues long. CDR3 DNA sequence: TGTGCAAGTCGCTTATACATGAACACTGAAGCTTTCTTT. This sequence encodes CASRLYMNTEAFF.

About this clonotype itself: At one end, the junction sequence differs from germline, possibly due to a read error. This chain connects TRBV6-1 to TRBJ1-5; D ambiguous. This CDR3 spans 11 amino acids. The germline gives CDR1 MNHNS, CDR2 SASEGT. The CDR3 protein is CASSEAQPKHF. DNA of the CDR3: TGTGCCAGCAGTGAGGCCCAGCCCAAGCATTTT.

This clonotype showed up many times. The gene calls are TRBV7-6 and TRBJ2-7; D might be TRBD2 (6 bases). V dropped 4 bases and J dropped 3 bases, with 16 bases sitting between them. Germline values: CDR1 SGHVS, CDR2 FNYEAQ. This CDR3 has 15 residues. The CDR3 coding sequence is TGTGCCAGCAGCTCGGGGGTAACGGCCCTCTACGAGCAGTACTTC. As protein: CASSSGVTALYEQYF.

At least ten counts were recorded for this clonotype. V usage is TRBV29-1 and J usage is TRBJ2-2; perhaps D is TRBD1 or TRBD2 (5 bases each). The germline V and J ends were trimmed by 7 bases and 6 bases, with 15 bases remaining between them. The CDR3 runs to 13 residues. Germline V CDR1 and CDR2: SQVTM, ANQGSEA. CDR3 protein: CSAAGARSGELFF. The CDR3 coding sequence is TGCAGCGCTGCCGGGGCGCGGTCCGGGGAGCTGTTTTTT.

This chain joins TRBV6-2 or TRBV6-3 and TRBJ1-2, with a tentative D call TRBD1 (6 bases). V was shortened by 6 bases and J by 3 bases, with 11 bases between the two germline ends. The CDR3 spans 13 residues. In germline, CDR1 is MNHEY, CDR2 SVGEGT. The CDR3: CASRQGLDYGYTF. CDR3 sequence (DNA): TGTGCCAGCAGACAGGGATTGGACTATGGCTACACCTTC.

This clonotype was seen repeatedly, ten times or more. This CDR3 is CSVEEGAGNQPQHF. Here the CDR3 DNA reads TGCAGCGTTGAAGAGGGGGCCGGCAATCAGCCCCAGCATTTT. J is TRBJ1-5 and V is TRBV29-1, with D possibly being TRBD1 (6 bases). Germline values: CDR1 SQVTM, CDR2 ANQGSEA. Trimming took off 0 bases at V and 2 bases at J, with 8 bases between the two ends. The CDR3 is 14 amino acids.

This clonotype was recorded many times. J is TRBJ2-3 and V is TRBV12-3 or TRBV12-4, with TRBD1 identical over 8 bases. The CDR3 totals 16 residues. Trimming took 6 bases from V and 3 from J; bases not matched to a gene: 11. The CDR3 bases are TGTGCCAGCAGCCCCGGGACAGGTCCACGAACAGATACGCAGTATTTT. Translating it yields CASSPGTGPRTDTQYF.